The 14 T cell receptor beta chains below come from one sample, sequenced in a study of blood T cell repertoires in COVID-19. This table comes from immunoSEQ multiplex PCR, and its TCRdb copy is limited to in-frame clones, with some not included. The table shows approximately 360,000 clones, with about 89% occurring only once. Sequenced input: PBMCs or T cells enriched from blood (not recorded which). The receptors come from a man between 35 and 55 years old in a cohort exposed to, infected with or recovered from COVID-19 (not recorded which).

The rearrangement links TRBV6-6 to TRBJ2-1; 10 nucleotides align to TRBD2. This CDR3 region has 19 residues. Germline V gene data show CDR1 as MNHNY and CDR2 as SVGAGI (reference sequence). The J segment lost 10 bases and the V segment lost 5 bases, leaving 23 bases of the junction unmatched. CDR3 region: CASSLDRALRSSGSREQFF. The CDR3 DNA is TGTGCCAGCAGTCTGGACAGGGCCCTTCGGTCTAGCGGGAGCAGGGAGCAGTTCTTC.

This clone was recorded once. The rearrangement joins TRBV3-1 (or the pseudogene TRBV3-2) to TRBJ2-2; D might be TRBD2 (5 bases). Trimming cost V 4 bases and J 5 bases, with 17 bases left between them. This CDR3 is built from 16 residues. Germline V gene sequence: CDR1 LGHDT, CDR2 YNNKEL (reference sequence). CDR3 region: CASSRREPSGTGELFF. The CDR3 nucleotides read TGTGCCAGCAGCCGACGGGAACCCTCTGGGACCGGGGAGCTGTTTTTT.

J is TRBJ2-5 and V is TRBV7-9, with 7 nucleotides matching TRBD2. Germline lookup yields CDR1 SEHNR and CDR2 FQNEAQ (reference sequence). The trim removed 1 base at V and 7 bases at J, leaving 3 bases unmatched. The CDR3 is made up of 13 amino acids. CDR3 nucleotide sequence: TGTGCCAGCAGCTTAGAGGGGAGGGCGACCCAGTACTTC. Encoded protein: CASSLEGRATQYF.

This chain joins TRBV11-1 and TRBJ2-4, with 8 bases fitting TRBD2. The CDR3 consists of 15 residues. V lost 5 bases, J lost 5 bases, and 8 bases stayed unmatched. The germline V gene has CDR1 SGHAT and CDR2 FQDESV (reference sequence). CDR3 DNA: TGTGCCAGCAGCGGAACGGGGGGGCGGGAAAACATTCAGTACTTC. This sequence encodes CASSGTGGRENIQYF.

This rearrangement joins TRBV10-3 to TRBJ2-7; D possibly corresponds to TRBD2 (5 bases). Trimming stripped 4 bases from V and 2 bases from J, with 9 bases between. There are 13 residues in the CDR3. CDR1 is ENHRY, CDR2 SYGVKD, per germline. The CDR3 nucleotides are TGTGCCATCAGTGCGCGGGCCCCCTACGAGCAGTACTTC. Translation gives CAISARAPYEQYF.

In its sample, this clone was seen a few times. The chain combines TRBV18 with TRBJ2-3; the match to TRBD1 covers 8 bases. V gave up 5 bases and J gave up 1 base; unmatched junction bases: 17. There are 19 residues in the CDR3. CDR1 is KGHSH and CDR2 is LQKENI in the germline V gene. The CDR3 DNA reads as TGTGCCAGCTCAAGGCAAGTCGGTGGAGGACAGGGCGGCACAGATACGCAGTATTTT. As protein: CASSRQVGGGQGGTDTQYF. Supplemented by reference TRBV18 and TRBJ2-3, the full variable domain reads NAGVMQNPRHLVRRRGQEARLRCSPMKGHSHVYWYRQLPEEGLKFMVYLQKENIIDESGMPKERFSAEFPKEGPSILRIQQVVRGDSAAYFCASSRQVGGGQGGTDTQYFGPGTRLTVL.

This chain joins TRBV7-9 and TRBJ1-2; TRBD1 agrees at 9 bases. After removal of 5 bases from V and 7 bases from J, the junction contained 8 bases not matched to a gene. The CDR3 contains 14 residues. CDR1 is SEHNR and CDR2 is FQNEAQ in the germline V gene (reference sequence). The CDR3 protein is CASSSLDRGLGYTF. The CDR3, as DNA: TGTGCCAGCAGCAGTCTGGACAGGGGACTTGGCTACACCTTC.

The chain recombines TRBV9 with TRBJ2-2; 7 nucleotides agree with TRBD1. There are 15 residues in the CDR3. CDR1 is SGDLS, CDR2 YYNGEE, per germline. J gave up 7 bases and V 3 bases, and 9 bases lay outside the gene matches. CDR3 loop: CASSAWDSVVGELFF. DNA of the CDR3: TGTGCCAGCAGCGCCTGGGACAGCGTGGTCGGGGAGCTGTTTTTT. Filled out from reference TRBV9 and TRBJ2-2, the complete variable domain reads DSGVTQTPKHLITATGQRVTLRCSPRSGDLSVYWYQQSLDQGLQFLIQYYNGEERAKGNILERFSAQQFPDLHSELNLSSLELGDSALYFCASSAWDSVVGELFFGEGSRLTVL.

CDR3 sequence reads: CASSVVGVGNEQFF. The CDR3 DNA reads TGTGCCAGCAGCGTAGTGGGAGTGGGAAATGAGCAGTTCTTC. The J gene is TRBJ2-1, the V gene TRBV9, with D perhaps TRBD2 (5 bases). CDR3 length: 14 residues. Germline CDR1 and CDR2: SGDLS and YYNGEE. The ends were cut back, 0 bases at V and 7 bases at J, with 11 bases in the middle. Full variable domain (outside the CDR3, taken from reference TRBV9 and TRBJ2-1): DSGVTQTPKHLITATGQRVTLRCSPRSGDLSVYWYQQSLDQGLQFLIQYYNGEERAKGNILERFSAQQFPDLHSELNLSSLELGDSALYFCASSVVGVGNEQFFGPGTRLTVL.

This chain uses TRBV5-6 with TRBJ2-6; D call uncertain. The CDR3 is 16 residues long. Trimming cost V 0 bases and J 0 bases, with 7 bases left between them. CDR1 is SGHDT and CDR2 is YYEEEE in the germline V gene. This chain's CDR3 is CASSLALTSGANVLTF. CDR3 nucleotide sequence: TGTGCCAGCAGCTTGGCCCTAACCTCTGGGGCCAACGTCCTGACTTTC.

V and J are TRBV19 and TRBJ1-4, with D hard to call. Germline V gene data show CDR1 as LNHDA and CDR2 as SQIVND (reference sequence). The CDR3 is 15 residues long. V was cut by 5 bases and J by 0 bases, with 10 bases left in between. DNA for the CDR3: TGTGCCAGTAGTCAGCAGGCTGCAACTAATGAAAAACTGTTTTTT. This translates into CASSQQAATNEKLFF.

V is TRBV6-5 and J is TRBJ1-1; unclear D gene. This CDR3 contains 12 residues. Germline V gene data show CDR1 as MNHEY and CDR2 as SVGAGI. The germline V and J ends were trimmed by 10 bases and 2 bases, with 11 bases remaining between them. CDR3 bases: TGTGCCATTCCCCGGGGAAACACTGAAGCTTTCTTT. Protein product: CAIPRGNTEAFF.

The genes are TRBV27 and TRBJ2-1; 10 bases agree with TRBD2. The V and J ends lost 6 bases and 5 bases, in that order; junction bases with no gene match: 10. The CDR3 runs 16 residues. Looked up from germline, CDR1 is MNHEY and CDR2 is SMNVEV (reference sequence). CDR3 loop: CASRYSAGGMHNEQFF. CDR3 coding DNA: TGTGCCAGCAGGTACTCAGCGGGAGGGATGCACAATGAGCAGTTCTTC.

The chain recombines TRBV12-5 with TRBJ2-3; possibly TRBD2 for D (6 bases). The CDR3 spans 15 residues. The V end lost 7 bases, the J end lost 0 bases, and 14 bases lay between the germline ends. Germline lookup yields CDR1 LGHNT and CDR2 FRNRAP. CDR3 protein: CASAWGESSTDTQYF. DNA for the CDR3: TGTGCTAGTGCCTGGGGGGAGTCTAGCACAGATACGCAGTATTTT. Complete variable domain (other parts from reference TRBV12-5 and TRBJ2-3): DARVTQTPRHKVTEMGQEVTMRCQPILGHNTVFWYRQTMMQGLELLAYFRNRAPLDDSGMPKDRFSAEMPDATLATLKIQPSEPRDSAVYFCASAWGESSTDTQYFGPGTRLTVL.